Listed below are T cell receptor beta chains from one sample, sequenced in a study of OX40 agonist ivuxolimab in advanced cancers. Only in-frame clones appear in the TCRdb table, and some are missing; sequencing was by immunoSEQ multiplex PCR. This sample yields roughly 93,000 clones, of which about 92% are seen a single time; about 0.51% belongs to the top ten. The starting material was CD4+ or CD8+ T cells sorted from blood, obtained in a trial of the OX40 agonist ivuxolimab. The receptors were gathered from an adult with an advanced solid tumor such as melanoma, head and neck, liver or kidney cancer. Both conserved end residues are part of each CDR3. The order of the fields is J gene, V gene, clone size, D gene, CDR3 DNA, CDR3 protein. A D gene is named only where the DNA matches it firmly. Clone size is stated in some rows and not others, as once, few, many or a class when expanded.

TRBJ2-4 TRBV19 - TRBD2 TGTGCCAGCAGACTTAGCGGGGGAAGGAATGACATTCAGTACTTC CASRLSGGRNDIQYF
TRBJ2-7 TRBV13 - TRBD2 TGTGCCAGCAGCTTAGGAGCGGGGGCCGACGAGCAGTACTTC CASSLGAGADEQYF
TRBJ2-7 TRBV5-1 - - TGCGCCAGCAGCTTCCGGACGGTGCCCTACGAGCAGTACTTC CASSFRTVPYEQYF
TRBJ1-5 TRBV6-1 - TRBD1 TGTGCCAGCACCGTCAGGGGGGACAATCAGCCCCAGCATTTT CASTVRGDNQPQHF
TRBJ1-2 TRBV30 - - TGTGCCTGGAGGGGTGCGGGGGCAGGGGGCTACACCTTC CAWRGAGAGGYTF
TRBJ1-5 TRBV2 - - TGTGCCAGCAGAGCAAACAAGGGAAGTTATCAGCCCCAGCATTTT CASRANKGSYQPQHF
TRBJ2-7 TRBV6-5 - TRBD1 TGTGCCAGCACCAAGACAGGGGGCTCCTACGAGCAGTACTTC CASTKTGGSYEQYF
TRBJ2-1 TRBV27 - TRBD2 TGTGCCAGCAGTTCCCCCCCCGGGCGGGAGAGGGGCCATGAGCAGTTCTTC CASSSPPGRERGHEQFF
TRBJ2-7 TRBV10-1 - - TGCGCCAGCAGTGAGAACGAGCAGTACTTC CASSENEQYF
TRBJ2-7 TRBV27 - TRBD1 TGTGCCAGCAACCGGGACAGGACAAGCTACGAGCAGTACTTC CASNRDRTSYEQYF
TRBJ2-1 TRBV25-1 - - TGTGCCAGCAGAAGTTGGGGAGATTACAATGAGCAGTTCTTC CASRSWGDYNEQFF
TRBJ2-3 TRBV9 once TRBD2 TGTGCCAGCAGCGTAGGGGTCGGCGGGGGGGGCACAGATACGCAGTATTTT CASSVGVGGGGTDTQYF
TRBJ1-2 TRBV30 - - TGTGCCTGGAGGGGACTCGGGGAGGGGAATGGCTACACCTTC CAWRGLGEGNGYTF
TRBJ2-1 TRBV4-1 - TRBD2 TGCGCCAGCAGCCAAGATTGGACTAGCGGGAGGGCCCCATGGGTCAGCAATGAGCAGTTCTTC CASSQDWTSGRAPWVSNEQFF
TRBJ2-7 TRBV30 - TRBD2 TGTGCCTGGAAATCGAGCGGGACCCCTAGGGTGTACTTC CAWKSSGTPRVYF
TRBJ1-5 TRBV19 - - TGTGCCAGTAGAGGTAGCAATCAGCCCCAGCATTTT CASRGSNQPQHF
TRBJ2-7 TRBV7-9 - TRBD1 TGTGCCAGCAGTTCCAAACACAGGGGGCCCGCTGCCTACGAGCAGTACTTC CASSSKHRGPAAYEQYF
TRBJ2-3 TRBV5-4 once - TGTGCCAGCAGCTTGGCAGGGTTAAATACGCAGTATTTT CASSLAGLNTQYF
TRBJ2-7 TRBV6-5 - - TGTGCCAGCAGAACAGGGGACTTACTATACGAGCAGTACTTC CASRTGDLLYEQYF
TRBJ2-3 TRBV27 - - TGTGCCTGCTCCGGGAGCTCTCGCACAGATACGCAGTATTTT CACSGSSRTDTQYF
TRBJ1-2 TRBV11-2 - - TGTGCCAGCAGCTTAGTGAGGGCGTATGGCTACACCTTC CASSLVRAYGYTF
TRBJ1-4 TRBV11-2 - - TGTGCCAGCAGCTTCCCCATTAATAATGAAAAACTGTTTTTT CASSFPINNEKLFF
TRBJ1-5 TRBV15 - - TGTGCCACCAGCAAAGGTGAGGGCAATCAGCCCCAGCATTTT CATSKGEGNQPQHF
TRBJ2-6 TRBV5-4 - TRBD2 TGTGCCAGCAGCTTTCCTAGCGGGGCTGGGGCCAACGTCCTGACTTTC CASSFPSGAGANVLTF
TRBJ2-7 TRBV4-2 - - TGTGCCAGCAGCCAAGACTCCCCCCGGGCCTACGAGCAGTACTTC CASSQDSPRAYEQYF
TRBJ2-7 TRBV30 - - TGTGCCTGGAGTAGAGGGGGGACGAACTACGAGCAGTACTTC CAWSRGGTNYEQYF
TRBJ1-4 TRBV11-2 - - TGTGCCAGCAGCCCCTACGGCGGAAGAAATGAAAAACTGTTTTTT CASSPYGGRNEKLFF
TRBJ1-6 TRBV6-9 - TRBD1 TGTGCAACCATACGGGGAGACAGGGGTGAGGGACCCCTCCACTTT CATIRGDRGEGPLHF
TRBJ2-1 TRBV11-2 - - TGTGCCAGCAGCGCCCCGGGGGCCCTCGAGCAGTTCTTC CASSAPGALEQFF
TRBJ1-4 TRBV11-2 - - TGTGCCAGCAGCTTAGTGGGTGCAACTAATGAAAAACTGTTTTTT CASSLVGATNEKLFF
TRBJ1-1 TRBV6-5 - - TGTGCCAGCAGCCCCCGGGGGGGCGGGAAAGCTTTCTTT CASSPRGGGKAFF
TRBJ2-7 TRBV5-1 - TRBD2 TGCGCCAGCCATCCCTCCGGGGGGGTCGACGAGCAGTACTTC CASHPSGGVDEQYF
TRBJ2-1 TRBV2 - - TGTGCCAGCAACATACAGGTCGATGAGCAGTTCTTC CASNIQVDEQFF
TRBJ2-7 TRBV7-3 - - TGTGCCAGCAGCTTAGCTGACAGTCACGCCTACGAGCAGTACTTC CASSLADSHAYEQYF
TRBJ2-3 TRBV19 - TRBD2 TGTGCCAGTAGTATTGGTGGCGGGGGAGCAGATACGCAGTATTTT CASSIGGGGADTQYF
TRBJ2-7 TRBV6-1 - TRBD2 TGTGCCAGCGTTAAAGCGGGGGGCGGAAACGAGCAGTACTTC CASVKAGGGNEQYF
TRBJ1-2 TRBV21-1 - - TGTGCCAGCAGCCTACAGGGTGACGGCTACACCTTC CASSLQGDGYTF
TRBJ1-1 TRBV5-1 - - TGCGCCAGCAGCCCTGGGACTTGGGGAACTGAAGCTTTCTTT CASSPGTWGTEAFF
TRBJ2-7 TRBV27 - TRBD2 TGTGCCAGCAGTTCTGTTCAACTAGCGGGGTATGAGCAGTACTTC CASSSVQLAGYEQYF
TRBJ1-2 TRBV5-4 - - TGTGCCAGCAGGATAGATGGAAACTATGGCTACACCTTC CASRIDGNYGYTF
TRBJ1-2 TRBV5-1 - - TGCGCCAGCAGCCCCCAGGCAGGGGAGGACTATGGCTACACCTTC CASSPQAGEDYGYTF
TRBJ2-7 TRBV6-4 - - TGTGCCAGCAGTCCCCCGGGACACTTTAAATCCTACGAGCAGTACTTC CASSPPGHFKSYEQYF
TRBJ1-5 TRBV2 - - TGTGCCAGCAGCGAAAAGGTCCAGTTTAGCAATCAGCCCCAGCATTTT CASSEKVQFSNQPQHF
TRBJ1-2 TRBV19 - - TGTGCCAGTAGTATAGATCTTGCGGTCCCAATTGGCTACACCTTC CASSIDLAVPIGYTF
TRBJ2-4 TRBV20-1 few - TGCAGTGCTAGAGATCTCGGGGTTCTATACTTC CSARDLGVLYF
TRBJ1-3 TRBV6-5 - - TGTGCCAGCAGTTACGGGTTCGACGGGACAAACACCATATATTTT CASSYGFDGTNTIYF